This T cell receptor beta chain originates from a study of human T cells and chemical hapten exposure. CDR3 length: 13 residues. Per the germline V gene, CDR1 is MNHEY and CDR2 is SVGAGI. Trimming took 3 bases from V and 7 from J, leaving 12 bases between them. To note about this clonotype: One base away lies a much larger clone, so this may be a sequencing read error.

Unique molecular identifiers were linked by the library to individual cDNA molecules. TCRdb recomputed calls from the RACE reads with MiXCR, one row per CDR3 protein. The table records about 49,000 distinct CDR3 sequences, less than 9.5% of them present only once. Time point meaning: patch test 1, 2 weeks after DPC sensitization. The treatment here: therapeutic diphenylcyclopropenone sensitization with weekly scalp DPC. This specimen consisted of whole blood, obtained in connection with sensitization to the hapten diphenylcyclopropenone (DPC). The J gene is TRBJ2-5, the V gene TRBV6-5; D uncertain. This TCR derives from a woman in her 50s with alopecia areata. Some clones in this sample may be carry-over from other donors' samples. The CDR3 DNA reads TGTGCCAGCAGTTATCTTCGGAAAGGGACCCAGTACTTC. Translation: CASSYLRKGTQYF.